One and the same sample provided the 20 T cell receptor beta chains below, sequenced in a study of blood T cell repertoires in COVID-19. Some clones are missing from TCRdb's copy, which holds only in-frame ones; the method was immunoSEQ multiplex PCR. The profile shows some 46,000 clones, around 87% of them singletons. Sequencing input: peripheral blood. The origin of the receptors is a human donor in a cohort sampled during active COVID-19.

V and J are TRBV29-1 and TRBJ2-7; the match to TRBD2 covers 13 bases. V dropped 6 bases and J dropped 4; count of bases not matched to a gene: 15. CDR1 is SQVTM, CDR2 ANQGSEA, per germline. The CDR3 is made up of 17 amino acids. CDR3 protein: CSVGARLAGGRGYEQYF. CDR3 bases: TGCAGCGTCGGGGCGCGACTAGCGGGAGGTCGAGGATACGAGCAGTACTTC.

This rearrangement joins TRBV28 to TRBJ2-3, with TRBD2 identical over 12 bases. CDR1 and CDR2 (germline): MDHEN, SYDVKM. This CDR3 region has 15 residues. Trimming at V came to 6 bases and at J to 2 bases, leaving 3 bases not matched to a gene. The CDR3 DNA follows: TGTGCCAGCAGAGGGACTAGCGGGTACACAGATACGCAGTATTTT. It yields the protein CASRGTSGYTDTQYF.

The gene calls are TRBV5-1 and TRBJ2-7, with a weak D call TRBD1 (6 bases). Germline V gene lookup returns CDR1 SGHRS and CDR2 YFSETQ. The CDR3 loop spans 13 amino acids. The V gene lost 4 bases and the J gene lost 5 bases, with 13 bases spanning the gap. CDR3 protein: CASSQAGVDEQYF. In DNA form, the CDR3 reads TGCGCCAGCAGCCAAGCAGGGGTCGACGAGCAGTACTTC.

The chain joins TRBV5-6 to TRBJ2-1; a weak D match, TRBD2 (6 bases). Germline CDR1 is SGHDT and CDR2 is YYEEEE. The germline V and J ends were trimmed by 4 bases and 3 bases, with 14 bases remaining between them. This CDR3 comprises 15 residues. The CDR3 region is CASSPSPGVYNEQFF. Written as DNA, the CDR3 is TGTGCCAGCAGCCCCTCCCCGGGGGTCTACAATGAGCAGTTCTTC.

The genes are TRBV9 and TRBJ2-3; 7 bases fit TRBD2. The CDR3 spans 16 residues. Germline CDR1 reads SGDLS; CDR2 reads YYNGEE. Germline trimming cut 2 bases from V and 1 base from J; bases unmatched to any gene: 7. CDR3 DNA sequence: TGTGCCAGCAGCGTTGGATTAGCGGGTCGCACAGATACGCAGTATTTT. Translated: CASSVGLAGRTDTQYF.

The chain links TRBV28 to TRBJ2-6, with D perhaps TRBD1 (6 bases). This CDR3 is built from 18 residues. CDR1 and CDR2 (germline): MDHEN, SYDVKM. The ends were cut back, 6 bases at V and 4 bases at J, with 22 bases in the middle. CDR3 residues: CASREGQPTLPGANVLTF. The CDR3 DNA reads TGTGCCAGCAGGGAAGGACAGCCTACCCTTCCGGGGGCCAACGTCCTGACTTTC.

The chain couples TRBV7-6 to TRBJ2-7, with a possible D match to TRBD1 (6 bases). Germline V gene lookup returns CDR1 SGHVS and CDR2 FNYEAQ. V lost 5 bases and J lost 0, with 11 bases in between. CDR3 length: 14 residues. CDR3 bases: TGTGCCAGCAGCGATCAGGGGAACTCCTACGAGCAGTACTTC. Its translation: CASSDQGNSYEQYF.

The chain uses TRBV28 and TRBJ2-1, with a possible D match to TRBD2 (6 bases). Germline assignment: CDR1 MDHEN and CDR2 SYDVKM. V was clipped by 6 bases and J by 8 bases, with 20 bases between them. The CDR3 consists of 15 residues. This chain's CDR3 is CASRRGDLGRHEQFF. CDR3 sequence (DNA): TGTGCCAGCAGGCGCGGGGACCTTGGCCGCCATGAGCAGTTCTTC.

The chain recombines TRBV7-9 with TRBJ1-5; 8 bases agree with TRBD1. After removal of 1 base from V and 6 bases from J, the junction contained 5 bases not matched to a gene. The CDR3 extends over 15 amino acids. Germline V gene data show CDR1 as SEHNR and CDR2 as FQNEAQ (reference sequence). CDR3 bases: TGTGCCAGCAGCTTAGGGACAGGGAATAGTCAGCCCCAGCATTTT. Protein: CASSLGTGNSQPQHF. The full variable domain, rest sourced from reference TRBV7-9 and TRBJ1-5, is DTGVSQNPRHKITKRGQNVTFRCDPISEHNRLYWYRQTLGQGPEFLTYFQNEAQLEKSRLLSDRFSAERPKGSFSTLEIQRTEQGDSAMYLCASSLGTGNSQPQHFGDGTRLSIL.

This chain uses TRBV7-9 with TRBJ1-2, with TRBD1 as a possible D gene (5 bases). V was shortened by 6 bases and J by 3 bases, with 17 bases between the two germline ends. Germline CDR1 reads SEHNR; CDR2 reads FQNEAQ (reference sequence). The CDR3 has 15 amino acids. CDR3 region: CASSSDGGSYYGYTF. DNA for the CDR3: TGTGCCAGCAGTTCCGATGGGGGGAGCTACTATGGCTACACCTTC.

The chain combines TRBV6-2 or TRBV6-3 with TRBJ2-7; 8 bases are a match to TRBD2. The CDR3 has 17 amino acids. Per germline, CDR1 MNHEY and CDR2 SVGEGT. V gave up 2 bases and J gave up 0 bases; unmatched junction bases: 9. The CDR3 DNA sequence: TGTGCCAGCAGTTACCCCTCTATGAGCGGGGGCTCCTACGAGCAGTACTTC. It translates to CASSYPSMSGGSYEQYF.

V gene TRBV9 combines with J gene TRBJ2-3, with 10 bases matching TRBD2. Germline V CDR1 and CDR2: SGDLS, YYNGEE. The junction had 4 bases not matched to a gene; V was cut back by 3 bases and J by 6 bases. The CDR3 is 14 amino acids. The CDR3 protein is CASSASGRADTQYF. In nucleotides, the CDR3 is TGTGCCAGCAGCGCAAGCGGGAGGGCGGATACGCAGTATTTT.

The rearrangement uses TRBV11-2 and TRBJ2-5; tentatively, D is TRBD1 (5 bases). The V and J ends lost 5 bases and 5 bases respectively, with 12 bases between them. Per the germline V gene, CDR1 is SGHAT and CDR2 is FQNNGV. The CDR3 is 13 residues long. CDR3 DNA: TGTGCCAGCAGCCAGGGTCAGGTTGAGACCCAGTACTTC. It encodes CASSQGQVETQYF.

This rearrangement joins TRBV18 to TRBJ2-7; 8 positions match TRBD2. With V trimmed by 3 bases and J by 6 bases, 4 bases remained unmatched. This CDR3 comprises 13 residues. Germline V CDR1 and CDR2: KGHSH, LQKENI. The CDR3 nucleotides read TGTGCCAGCTCACCCGGGAGGGAGGCCGAGCAGTACTTC. Residues: CASSPGREAEQYF.

The rearrangement uses TRBV29-1 and TRBJ2-3; D gene unclear. The length of the CDR3 is 11 residues. The ends were cut back, 3 bases at V and 6 bases at J, with 7 bases in the middle. Germline CDR1 SQVTM, CDR2 ANQGSEA. The CDR3 protein is CSVDSSDTQYF. CDR3 nucleotides: TGCAGCGTTGATAGTTCGGATACGCAGTATTTT.

The rearrangement links TRBV21-1 to TRBJ2-7; the table's D call, TRBD2, has no DNA check behind it. TRBV21-1 is shown as a pseudogene. CDR3 length: 16 amino acids. CDR3 in amino acids: CASDILDGVLGYEQYF. Written as DNA, the CDR3 is TGTGCCAGCGACATACTCGACGGGGTATTAGGTTACGAGCAGTACTTC.

The chain has TRBV28 and TRBJ1-1; D might be TRBD1 (6 bases). CDR1 is MDHEN, CDR2 SYDVKM, per germline. The V gene lost 5 bases and the J gene lost 4 bases, with 20 bases spanning the gap. The CDR3 consists of 16 residues. As DNA, the CDR3 is TGTGCCAGCAGTCTGGGGGGAGGGGGTGCTGGCACTGAAGCTTTCTTT. Protein: CASSLGGGGAGTEAFF.

The chain joins TRBV30 to TRBJ1-6; 7 nucleotides align to TRBD1. Germline assignment: CDR1 GTSNPN and CDR2 SVGIG (reference sequence). V lost 0 bases, J lost 10 bases, and 6 bases stayed unmatched. The CDR3 runs to 14 residues. The CDR3 sequence: CAWSVQQGWSPLHF. The CDR3 DNA is TGTGCCTGGAGTGTACAACAGGGGTGGTCACCCCTCCACTTT.

This clone came up once. This rearrangement joins TRBV5-1 to TRBJ2-2; D may be TRBD2 (6 bases). Germline CDR1 reads SGHRS; CDR2 reads YFSETQ. The V end was cut by 6 bases, the J end by 6 bases, with 21 bases between. There are 16 residues in the CDR3. The CDR3 reads CASKPQGTASAGELFF. CDR3 coding DNA: TGCGCCAGCAAACCCCAAGGGACTGCAAGCGCCGGGGAGCTGTTTTTT.

The chain is built from TRBV15 and TRBJ1-5, with D tentatively TRBD1 (5 bases). CDR3 length: 14 residues. From germline, CDR1 is LNHNV and CDR2 YYDKDF (reference sequence). Trimming pared 2 bases from V and 3 bases from J, leaving 8 bases between. In DNA, the CDR3 is TGTGCCACCAGCAGACAGGGCTCCAATCAGCCCCAGCATTTT. This encodes CATSRQGSNQPQHF. The whole variable domain, filled in from reference TRBV15 and TRBJ1-5, reads DAMVIQNPRYQVTQFGKPVTLSCSQTLNHNVMYWYQQKSSQAPKLLFHYYDKDFNNEADTPDNFQSRRPNTSFCFLDIRSPGLGDTAMYLCATSRQGSNQPQHFGDGTRLSIL.